A selection of T cell receptor beta chains follows, all from one sample in a study of blood T cell repertoires in COVID-19. Libraries were prepared by immunoSEQ multiplex PCR; TCRdb keeps only in-frame clonotypes and omits some of them. Seen here are 80,000 or so clones, 80% to 90% observed once, and the top ten hold 15% to 20%. Sequencing was done on a sample of peripheral blood. These TCRs come from a human donor in a cohort sampled during active COVID-19. Both conserved end residues are part of each CDR3. Each record gives: D gene, V gene, J gene, clone size, CDR3 protein, CDR3 DNA. D genes are given only for firm matches. Expanded clones are given a class, and other clones once, few, many or no size at all.

>.|TRBV19|TRBJ2-3|.
CASSTGTDTQYF
TGTGCCAGTAGTACAGGGACAGATACGCAGTATTTT
>.|TRBV6-5|TRBJ1-1|.
CASRPNQGLTEAFF
TGTGCCAGCAGGCCAAACCAGGGTTTAACTGAAGCTTTCTTT
>TRBD2|TRBV5-1|TRBJ2-3|.
CASRPSGGRTDTQYF
TGCGCCAGCAGGCCTAGCGGGGGCCGCACAGATACGCAGTATTTT
>TRBD1|TRBV6-6|TRBJ1-6|.
CASSRDRGDNSPLHF
TGTGCCAGCAGCCGGGACAGGGGAGATAATTCACCCCTCCACTTT
>.|TRBV2|TRBJ2-7|.
CASSRRGPRDEQYF
TGTGCCAGCAGTCGGCGGGGCCCCCGGGACGAGCAGTACTTC
>TRBD1|TRBV5-1|TRBJ2-5|.
CASSLSQGASSQETQYF
TGCGCCAGCAGCTTGAGTCAGGGGGCATCAAGCCAAGAGACCCAGTACTTC
>.|TRBV18|TRBJ2-1|once
CASSSRGSPLNEQFF
TGTGCCAGCTCATCGAGAGGGAGTCCCCTTAATGAGCAGTTCTTC
>.|TRBV2|TRBJ2-1|.
CASSRDKVYDNEQFF
TGTGCCAGCAGTAGGGACAAGGTTTACGACAATGAGCAGTTCTTC
>.|TRBV7-3|TRBJ2-2|.
CASAQEGTGELFF
TGTGCCAGCGCCCAGGAGGGGACCGGGGAGCTGTTTTTT
>.|TRBV5-6|TRBJ2-7|once
CASSLDYYEQYF
TGTGCCAGCAGCCTGGACTACTACGAGCAGTACTTC
>.|TRBV9|TRBJ1-5|.
CASSVEPYSNQPQHF
TGTGCCAGCAGCGTAGAGCCATATAGCAATCAGCCCCAGCATTTT
>.|TRBV7-2|TRBJ2-3|.
CASSPRQYTDTQYF
TGTGCCAGCAGCCCGCGACAGTACACAGATACGCAGTATTTT
>TRBD1|TRBV29-1|TRBJ2-3|.
CSVRQGGGTDTQYF
TGCAGCGTTCGACAGGGCGGTGGCACAGATACGCAGTATTTT
>TRBD1|TRBV2|TRBJ1-2|.
CASTEGGELYGYTF
TGTGCCAGCACTGAAGGGGGCGAACTCTATGGCTACACCTTC
>TRBD1|TRBV3-1/TRBV3-2|TRBJ1-2|.
CASSPHIEGANYGYTF
TGTGCCAGCAGCCCTCATATTGAGGGGGCCAACTATGGCTACACCTTC
>TRBD1|TRBV6-5|TRBJ2-7|.
CASSYRDRLIGEQYF
TGTGCCAGCAGTTACCGGGACAGGCTGATTGGCGAGCAGTACTTC